The entry below gives a single TCR beta chain sequence along with its context. Its antigen is undetermined. Whereas donors were nominally healthy upon sampling, unrecorded immune exposures were probable. Vbeta (60) and Jbeta (13) primers were used in the PCR. Data came from immunoSEQ multiplex PCR; TCRdb stores just in-frame clones and leaves some out. The sample has some 130,000 clones, 80% to 90% seen once; the top ten hold 11%. The data belong to a study of cytomegalovirus exposure and HLA in healthy donors. Study-wide findings and caveats: Data from an earlier analysis indicated that most TCR beta V segments were productive either about 90% or about 30% of the time.

The sample consisted of PBMCs. This TCR was recovered from a male donor in good health and CMV-seropositive.

CDR3 in DNA: TGTGCCAGCAGAACCGGGACAGGGGACTATGGCTACACCTTC. Its translation is CASRTGTGDYGYTF. The chain has TRBV7-9 and TRBJ1-2, with TRBD1 identical over 10 bases. The CDR3 extends over 14 amino acids. Germline V CDR1 and CDR2: SEHNR, FQNEAQ (reference sequence). V trimming: 6 bases; J trimming: 3 bases; junction bases outside the gene matches: 4.